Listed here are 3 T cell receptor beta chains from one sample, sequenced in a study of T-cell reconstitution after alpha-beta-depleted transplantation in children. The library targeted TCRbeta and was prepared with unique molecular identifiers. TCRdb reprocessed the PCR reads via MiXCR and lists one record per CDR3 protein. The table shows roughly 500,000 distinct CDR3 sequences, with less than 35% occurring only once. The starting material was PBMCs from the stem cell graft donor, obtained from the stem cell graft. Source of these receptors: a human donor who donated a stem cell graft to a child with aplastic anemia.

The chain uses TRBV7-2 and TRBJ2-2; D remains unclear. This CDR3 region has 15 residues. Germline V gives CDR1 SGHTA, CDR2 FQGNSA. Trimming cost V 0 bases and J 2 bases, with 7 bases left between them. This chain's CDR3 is CASSLALSNTGELFF. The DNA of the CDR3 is TGTGCCAGCAGCTTAGCCCTATCCAACACCGGGGAGCTGTTTTTT.

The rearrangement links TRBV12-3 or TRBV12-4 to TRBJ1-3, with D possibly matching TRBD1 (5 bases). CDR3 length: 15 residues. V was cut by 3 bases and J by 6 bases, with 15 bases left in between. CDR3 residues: CASSLGGRFENTIYF. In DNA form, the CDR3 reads TGTGCCAGCAGTTTGGGGGGGAGGTTCGAAAACACCATATATTTT.

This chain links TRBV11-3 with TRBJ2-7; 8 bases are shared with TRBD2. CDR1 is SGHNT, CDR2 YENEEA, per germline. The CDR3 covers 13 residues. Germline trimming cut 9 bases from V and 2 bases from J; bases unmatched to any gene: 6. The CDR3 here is CASGLANAYEQYV. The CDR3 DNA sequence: TGTGCCAGTGGACTAGCTAACGCCTACGAGCAGTACGTC.